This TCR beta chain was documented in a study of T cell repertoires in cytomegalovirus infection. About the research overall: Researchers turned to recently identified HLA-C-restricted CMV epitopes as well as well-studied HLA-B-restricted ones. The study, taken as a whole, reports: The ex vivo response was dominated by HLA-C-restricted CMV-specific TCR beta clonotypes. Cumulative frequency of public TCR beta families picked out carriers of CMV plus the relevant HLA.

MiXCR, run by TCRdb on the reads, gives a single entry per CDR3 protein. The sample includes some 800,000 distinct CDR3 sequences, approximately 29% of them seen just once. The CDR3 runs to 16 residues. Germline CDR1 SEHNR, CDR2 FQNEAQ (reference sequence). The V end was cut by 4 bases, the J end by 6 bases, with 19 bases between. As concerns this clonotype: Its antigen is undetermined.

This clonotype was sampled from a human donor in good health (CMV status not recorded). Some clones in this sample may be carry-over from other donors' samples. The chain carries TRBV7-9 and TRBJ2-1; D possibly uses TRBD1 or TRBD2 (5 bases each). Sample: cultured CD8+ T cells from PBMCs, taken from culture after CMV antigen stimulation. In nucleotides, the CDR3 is TGTGCCAGCAGCTCGGGGAGCCCGAGAAGGGGCAATGAGCAGTTCTTC. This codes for CASSSGSPRRGNEQFF.